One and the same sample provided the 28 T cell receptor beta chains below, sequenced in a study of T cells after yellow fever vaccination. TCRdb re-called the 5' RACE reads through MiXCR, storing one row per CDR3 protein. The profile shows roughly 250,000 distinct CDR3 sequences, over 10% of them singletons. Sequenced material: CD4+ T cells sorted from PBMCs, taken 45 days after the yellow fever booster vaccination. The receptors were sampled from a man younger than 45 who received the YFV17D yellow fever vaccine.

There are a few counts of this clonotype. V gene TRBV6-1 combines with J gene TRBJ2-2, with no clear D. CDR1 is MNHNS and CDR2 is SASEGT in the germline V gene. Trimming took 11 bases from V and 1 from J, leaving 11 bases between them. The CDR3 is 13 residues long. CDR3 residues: CAPSRQNTGELFF. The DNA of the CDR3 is TGTGCCCCCTCAAGGCAGAACACCGGGGAGCTGTTTTTT.

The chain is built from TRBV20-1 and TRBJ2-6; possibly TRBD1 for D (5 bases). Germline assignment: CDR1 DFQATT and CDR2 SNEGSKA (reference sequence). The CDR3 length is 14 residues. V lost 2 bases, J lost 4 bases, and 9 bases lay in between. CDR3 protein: CSARQGSGANVLTF. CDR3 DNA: TGCAGTGCTAGACAGGGTTCAGGGGCCAACGTCCTGACTTTC.

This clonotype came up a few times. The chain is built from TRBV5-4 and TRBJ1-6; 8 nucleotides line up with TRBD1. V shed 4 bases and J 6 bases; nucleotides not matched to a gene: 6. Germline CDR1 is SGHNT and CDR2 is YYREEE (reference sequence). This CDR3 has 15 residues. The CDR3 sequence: CASSGTGPSNSPLHF. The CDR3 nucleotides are TGTGCCAGCAGCGGGACAGGCCCTTCTAATTCACCCCTCCACTTT.

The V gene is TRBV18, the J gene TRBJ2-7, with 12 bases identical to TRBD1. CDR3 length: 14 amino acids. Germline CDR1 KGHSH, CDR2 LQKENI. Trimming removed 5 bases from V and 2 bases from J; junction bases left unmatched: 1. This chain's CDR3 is CASSRDRGPYEQYF. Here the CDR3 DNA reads TGTGCCAGCTCAAGGGACAGGGGGCCCTACGAGCAGTACTTC.

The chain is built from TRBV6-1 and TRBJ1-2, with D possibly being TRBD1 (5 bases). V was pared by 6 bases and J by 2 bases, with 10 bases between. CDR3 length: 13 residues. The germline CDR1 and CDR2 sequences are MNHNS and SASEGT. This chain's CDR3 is CASRRDGNYGYTF. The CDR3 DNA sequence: TGTGCCAGCAGAAGGGACGGAAACTATGGCTACACCTTC.

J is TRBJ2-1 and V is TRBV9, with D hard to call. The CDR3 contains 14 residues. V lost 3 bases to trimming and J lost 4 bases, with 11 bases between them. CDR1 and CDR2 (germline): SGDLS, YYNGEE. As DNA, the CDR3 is TGTGCCAGCAGCGGCGCCACGGCTTACAATGAGCAGTTCTTC. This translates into CASSGATAYNEQFF.

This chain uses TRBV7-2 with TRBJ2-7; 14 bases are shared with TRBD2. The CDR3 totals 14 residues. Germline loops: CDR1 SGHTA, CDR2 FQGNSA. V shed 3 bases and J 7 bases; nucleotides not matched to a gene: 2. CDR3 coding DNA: TGTGCCAGCAGCTTCAGGACTAGCGGGAGGGAGCAGTACTTC. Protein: CASSFRTSGREQYF.

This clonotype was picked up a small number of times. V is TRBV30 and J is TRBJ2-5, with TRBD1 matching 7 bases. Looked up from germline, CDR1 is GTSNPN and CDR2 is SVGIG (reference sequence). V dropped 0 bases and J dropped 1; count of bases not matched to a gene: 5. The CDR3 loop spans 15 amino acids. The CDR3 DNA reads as TGTGCCTGGAGTGTAGGGCAGGGGGTCCAAGAGACCCAGTACTTC. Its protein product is CAWSVGQGVQETQYF.

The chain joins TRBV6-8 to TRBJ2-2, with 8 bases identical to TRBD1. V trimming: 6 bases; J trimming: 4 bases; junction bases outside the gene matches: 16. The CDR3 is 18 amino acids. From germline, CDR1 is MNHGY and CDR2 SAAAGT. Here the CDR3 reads CASRTGVHRVRRTGELFF. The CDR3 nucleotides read TGTGCCAGCAGGACAGGGGTTCATCGCGTACGTCGCACCGGGGAGCTGTTTTTT.

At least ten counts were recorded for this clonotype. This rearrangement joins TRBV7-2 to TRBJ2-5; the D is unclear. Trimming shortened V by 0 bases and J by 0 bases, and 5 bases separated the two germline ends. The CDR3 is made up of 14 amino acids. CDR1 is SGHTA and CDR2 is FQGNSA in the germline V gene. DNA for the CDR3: TGTGCCAGCAGCTTAGCGGGATACCAAGAGACCCAGTACTTC. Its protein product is CASSLAGYQETQYF.

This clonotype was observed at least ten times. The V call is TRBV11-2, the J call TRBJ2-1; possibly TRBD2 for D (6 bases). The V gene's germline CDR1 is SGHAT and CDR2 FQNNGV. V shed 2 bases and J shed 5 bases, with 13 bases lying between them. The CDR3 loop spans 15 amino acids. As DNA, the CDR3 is TGTGCCAGCAGCTTAATGGGACTCGACAACAATGAGCAGTTCTTC. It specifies CASSLMGLDNNEQFF.

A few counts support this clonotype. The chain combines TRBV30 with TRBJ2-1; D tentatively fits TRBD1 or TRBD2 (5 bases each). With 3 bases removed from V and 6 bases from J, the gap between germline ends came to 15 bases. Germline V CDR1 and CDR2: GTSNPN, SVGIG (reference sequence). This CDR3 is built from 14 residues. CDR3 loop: CAWSRGQRGNEQFF. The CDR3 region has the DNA TGTGCCTGGAGCCGGGGCCAGCGCGGCAATGAGCAGTTCTTC. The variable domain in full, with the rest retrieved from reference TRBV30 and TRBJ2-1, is SQTIHQWPATLVQPVGSPLSLECTVEGTSNPNLYWYRQAAGRGLQLLFYSVGIGQISSEVPQNLSASRPQDRQFILSSKKLLLSDSGFYLCAWSRGQRGNEQFFGPGTRLTVL.

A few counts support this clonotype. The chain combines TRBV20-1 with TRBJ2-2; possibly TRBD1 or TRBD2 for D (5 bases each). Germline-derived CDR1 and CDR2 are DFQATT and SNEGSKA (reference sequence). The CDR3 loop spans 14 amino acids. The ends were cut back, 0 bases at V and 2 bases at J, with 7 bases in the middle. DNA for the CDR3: TGCAGTGCTAGAGAGGGGACCAACACCGGGGAGCTGTTTTTT. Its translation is CSAREGTNTGELFF.

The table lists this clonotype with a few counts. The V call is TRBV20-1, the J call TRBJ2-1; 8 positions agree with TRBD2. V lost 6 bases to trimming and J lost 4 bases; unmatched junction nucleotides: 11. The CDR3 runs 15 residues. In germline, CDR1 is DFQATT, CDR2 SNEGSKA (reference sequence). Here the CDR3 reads CSAVGRGAIYNEQFF. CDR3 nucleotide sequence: TGCAGTGCCGTCGGGCGGGGGGCGATATACAATGAGCAGTTCTTC.

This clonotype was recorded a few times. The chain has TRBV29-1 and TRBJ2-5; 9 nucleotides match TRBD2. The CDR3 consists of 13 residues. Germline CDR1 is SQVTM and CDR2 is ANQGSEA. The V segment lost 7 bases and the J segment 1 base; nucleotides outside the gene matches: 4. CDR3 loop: CSAVTSGQETQYF. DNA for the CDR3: TGCAGCGCCGTGACTAGCGGCCAAGAGACCCAGTACTTC.

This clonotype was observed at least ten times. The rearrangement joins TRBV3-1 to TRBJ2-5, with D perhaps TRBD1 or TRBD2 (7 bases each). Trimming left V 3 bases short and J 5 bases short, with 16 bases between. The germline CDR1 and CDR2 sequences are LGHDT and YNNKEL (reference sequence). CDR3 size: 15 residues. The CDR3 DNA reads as TGTGCCAGCAGCCATGGGACCCAGGGGGGGGAGACCCAGTACTTC. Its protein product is CASSHGTQGGETQYF.

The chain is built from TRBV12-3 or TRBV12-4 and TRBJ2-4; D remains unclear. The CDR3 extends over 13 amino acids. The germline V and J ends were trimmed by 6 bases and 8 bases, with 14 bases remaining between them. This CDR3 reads CASSPGPPDIQYF. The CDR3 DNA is TGTGCCAGCAGCCCAGGACCTCCAGACATTCAGTACTTC.

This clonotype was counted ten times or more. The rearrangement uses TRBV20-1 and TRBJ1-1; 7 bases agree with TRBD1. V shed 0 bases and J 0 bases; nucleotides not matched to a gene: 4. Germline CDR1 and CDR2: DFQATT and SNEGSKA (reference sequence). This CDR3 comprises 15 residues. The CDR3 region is CSARDRRGLNTEAFF. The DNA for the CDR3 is TGCAGTGCTAGAGATCGAAGGGGGCTGAACACTGAAGCTTTCTTT.

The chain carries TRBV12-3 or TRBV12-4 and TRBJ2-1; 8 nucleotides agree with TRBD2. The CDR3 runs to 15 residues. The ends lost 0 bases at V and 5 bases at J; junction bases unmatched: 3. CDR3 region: CASSLAGLGDNEQFF. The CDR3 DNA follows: TGTGCCAGCAGTTTAGCGGGACTAGGGGACAATGAGCAGTTCTTC.

The CDR3 spells CASSLGGENGQFF. Here the CDR3 DNA reads TGTGCCAGCAGCTTGGGGGGGGAGAACGGGCAGTTCTTC. This chain connects TRBV5-8 to TRBJ2-1, with TRBD2 as a possible D gene (6 bases). Trimming stripped 0 bases from V and 12 bases from J, with 13 bases between. Germline values: CDR1 SGHTS, CDR2 YDEGEE. The CDR3 contains 13 residues.

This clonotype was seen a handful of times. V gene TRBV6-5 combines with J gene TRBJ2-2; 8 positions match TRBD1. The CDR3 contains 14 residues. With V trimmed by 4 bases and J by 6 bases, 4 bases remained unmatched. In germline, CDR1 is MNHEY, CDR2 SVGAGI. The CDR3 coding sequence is TGTGCCAGCAGTTGGTCAGGGGGCTCCGGGGAGCTGTTTTTT. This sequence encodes CASSWSGGSGELFF.

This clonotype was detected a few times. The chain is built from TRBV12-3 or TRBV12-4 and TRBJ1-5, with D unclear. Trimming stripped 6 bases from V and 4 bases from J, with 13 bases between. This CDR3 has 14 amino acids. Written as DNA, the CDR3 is TGTGCCAGCAGCTTCTTGGACGAGAATCAGCCCCAGCATTTT. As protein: CASSFLDENQPQHF.

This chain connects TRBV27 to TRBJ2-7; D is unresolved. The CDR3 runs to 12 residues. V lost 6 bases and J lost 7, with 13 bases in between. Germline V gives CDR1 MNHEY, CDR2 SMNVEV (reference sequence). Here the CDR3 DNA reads TGTGCCAGCAGGGTACCCTTATGGGAGCAGTACTTC. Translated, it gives CASRVPLWEQYF.

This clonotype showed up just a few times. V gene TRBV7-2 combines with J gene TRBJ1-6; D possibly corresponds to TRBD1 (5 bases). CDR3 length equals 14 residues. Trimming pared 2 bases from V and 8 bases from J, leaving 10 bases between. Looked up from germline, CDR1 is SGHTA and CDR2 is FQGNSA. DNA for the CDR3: TGTGCCAGCAGCTTAACACTCAGGGATTCACCCCTCCACTTT. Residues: CASSLTLRDSPLHF.

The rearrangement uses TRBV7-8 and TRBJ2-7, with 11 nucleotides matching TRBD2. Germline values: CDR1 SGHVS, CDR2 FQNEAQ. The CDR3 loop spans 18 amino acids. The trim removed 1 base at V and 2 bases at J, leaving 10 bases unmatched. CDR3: CASSLGLAGGPAAYEQYF. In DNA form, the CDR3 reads TGTGCCAGCAGCTTAGGATTAGCGGGAGGGCCAGCGGCCTACGAGCAGTACTTC.

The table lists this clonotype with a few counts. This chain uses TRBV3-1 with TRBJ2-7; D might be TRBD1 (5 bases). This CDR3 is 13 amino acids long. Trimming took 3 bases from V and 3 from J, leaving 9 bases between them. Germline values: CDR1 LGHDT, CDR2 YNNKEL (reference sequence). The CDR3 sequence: CASSHQGGYEQYF. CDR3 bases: TGTGCCAGCAGCCATCAGGGCGGCTACGAGCAGTACTTC.

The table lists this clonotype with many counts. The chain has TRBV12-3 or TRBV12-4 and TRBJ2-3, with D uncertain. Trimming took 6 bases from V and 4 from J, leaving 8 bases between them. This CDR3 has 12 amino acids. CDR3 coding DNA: TGTGCCAGCAGCTTGGGGTCAGATACGCAGTATTTT. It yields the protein CASSLGSDTQYF.

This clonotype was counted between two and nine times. The CDR3 is CSAPFPGGANTGELFF. The CDR3, as DNA: TGCAGTGCGCCATTCCCGGGCGGGGCGAACACCGGGGAGCTGTTTTTT. The gene calls are TRBV20-1 and TRBJ2-2; D is possibly TRBD2 (6 bases). Between the trimmed V and J ends, which lost 6 bases and 0 bases, there was a span of 17 bases. Germline V gene sequence: CDR1 DFQATT, CDR2 SNEGSKA (reference sequence). This CDR3 is built from 16 residues.